This T cell receptor (beta chain) comes out of a study of blood T cells in healthy people across ages (dated by TCRdb to about 2015). For the wider study: Template switching captured roughly one uniquely barcoded TCR beta cDNA molecule per two T cells in model experiments. To track age-related changes in TCR beta repertoire diversity, the study relied on deep sequencing normalized with unique cDNA molecular identifiers. Donors were grouped into four age groups: young (average approximately 16 years), middle-aged (under 40), aged (around 62) and long-lived (about 82). Using the same blood draw, the study looked at two additional independent replicas of 1 million unique cDNA reads for two donors, one aged 18 to 30 and the other aged 80 or older.

As to this clonotype: Its antigen remains unidentified. A much larger clone sits a single nucleotide away, making a read error possible.

Library prep was done by 5' RACE. Data came from an Illumina HiSeq 2500. A second PCR of roughly 7 to 11 cycles was run with a J-beta primer mix and a sample-barcoded 5' primer. Each TCR beta cDNA molecule received a unique molecular identifier from a template-switch 5' adaptor carrying 12 random nucleotides. Each sample yielded at least 3 million CDR3-containing paired-end reads. The Mint cDNA synthesis kit, primed by a TRBC-specific oligonucleotide, was used to synthesize first-strand cDNA from all RNA. Following uracil-DNA glycosylase treatment, a first 18-cycle PCR with universal primers M1SS and BC2_uni_R was performed on all cDNA. The published analysis was carried out like this. For normalization, 1 million high-quality reads were randomly selected from each sample, with every read carrying a distinct molecular identifier. Instead of being binned into consensus sequences, reads with shared molecular identifiers were discarded. CDR3 identification, clonotype clustering and error correction used MiTCR with a Q25 quality threshold and the strictest error-elimination algorithm. A nonparametric unseen species model with Euler transformation was used to estimate a lower bound on total TCR beta diversity. The raw public data were reprocessed by TCRdb itself: fastp quality trimming at Q25, MiXCR clonotype calling, in-frame beta chains only. Rows are combined by CDR3 protein, so each entry shows the most common genes and DNA. The V and J calls and clone size come from TCRdb's table, not from the authors' own analysis. In this sample the table shows approximately 900,000 distinct CDR3 sequences, almost 30% of which occur a single time. Jointly, the top ten make up roughly 10% of the sample.

The CDR3 spans 15 residues, from the cysteine through the phenylalanine. Just the 45-base CDR3 DNA is kept, in frame starting at base 1. The germline V gene encodes CDR1 SGHTA and CDR2 FQGTGA. The donors were about 40 Caucasian individuals from Russia, aged 6 to 90 years, who were systemically healthy. Roughly 10 milliliters of peripheral blood were collected from each donor into EDTA-treated Vacutainer tubes. Ficoll-Paque density-gradient centrifugation was used to isolate PBMCs, with at least 7 million obtained per sample. Total RNA, at least 6 micrograms per sample, was extracted from PBMCs with Trizol reagent. The percentages of naive CD45RAhigh/CD27high T cells were determined by flow cytometry on a PBMC aliquot from every donor. Results and caveats for the whole study, not just this receptor: As age increased, observed TCR beta diversity per million T cells dropped in a roughly linear way, and a significant reduction was already evident by age roughly 36. Observed TCR beta diversity correlated strongly with the percentage of naive T cells measured by flow cytometry. Estimates of total diversity from one million sequenced T cells were regarded as lower bounds and underestimates. Compared with the aged group, the long-lived group had more naive CD4+ T cells, fewer expanded clones and increased TCR diversity, a pattern suggesting age selection. Because the CMV infection status of the donors was unknown, age-related changes in expanded clonotypes may potentially have been confounded. Conclusive comparison of naive and antigen-experienced compartments was prevented by the profiling of bulk unsorted PBMCs.

This sample was shared with a second study, whose subject was T cells of mothers and their children. From the second report: Nine systemically healthy Caucasian individuals served as donors, namely three mothers together with their six children. cDNA synthesis consumed the entire amount of extracted RNA, loaded at 1.5 ug RNA in each 15 ul reaction. In the second PCR, sample barcodes and 2-4 random nucleotides were introduced via the M1S primer. Over 9 million TCR beta CDR3 reads came from each mother, compared with around 3 million reads from each child. Thymic selection shapes the output of TCR recombination in a similar way in related and unrelated pairs, and inherited differences have a minor effect. Normalized repertoire overlap in related mother-child pairs was always slightly higher than in unrelated mother-child pairs, but the difference was never significant. With a sensitivity of 90 to 100 clones per million clonotypes, no persistent microchimeric T cell clones were detected. Deep NGS was used in the study to compare the TCR beta repertoires of mothers and children and to look for features that separate related mother-child pairs from unrelated individuals. On average, the children were about 10 +/- 4 years old, while the mothers were about 37 +/- 4 years old. Libraries were sequenced on Illumina HiSeq 2000 with 100+100 nt paired-end reads after adapter ligation with NEBNext reagents. To prevent cross-contamination, the mother and child libraries were prepared a month apart and were sequenced in separate runs. Between about 500,000 and 2,100,000 distinct TCR beta clonotypes were identified per donor. Naive TCR beta clonotypes were estimated from low-frequency clonotypes matched to each donor's FACS-determined naive share, without sorting.

The source of this sequence is a woman in her thirties or forties in good health. Rearrangement joined TRBV7-3 to TRBJ2-4; TRBD2 is perhaps the D gene, given 6 matching bases. The sample consisted of blood. The CDR3 in this case is CASSLMGGWAYEQHF. The nucleotides are TGTGCCAGCAGCTTAATGGGGGGATGGGCCTACGAGCAGCACTTC.